The 9 T cell receptor beta chains below come from one sample, sequenced in a study of shared clonotypes between healthy human individuals (dated by TCRdb to the early 2020s). Library creation used the immunoSEQ multiplex PCR assay. TCRdb provides this immuneACCESS table in a form limited to in-frame rearrangements. Some clones are lacking; in checked studies, under half of them reflect an unresolved V gene, and why the rest are absent is not known. The sample has some 2.4 million clones on record, 90% to 95% of them singletons. Roughly 0.36% of the sample is held by the ten biggest clonotypes. What was sequenced was naive CD4+ T cells from PBMCs. In the paper's terms, the cell subset or site label means: CD45RA+ positively selected. These receptor sequences come from a man between 18 and 29 years old in good health. Some clones in this sample may be carry-over from other donors' samples.

This clone was detected once. CDR3: CASSPRGPETQYF. For the CDR3, the DNA is TGCGCCAGCAGCCCGAGAGGGCCAGAGACCCAGTACTTC. V gene TRBV5-1 combines with J gene TRBJ2-5; a possible D gene is TRBD2 (5 bases). Germline-derived CDR1 and CDR2 are SGHRS and YFSETQ. Trimming took 4 bases from V and 4 from J, leaving 11 bases between them. There are 13 residues in the CDR3. Variable domain in full (rest from reference TRBV5-1 and TRBJ2-5): KAGVTQTPRYLIKTRGQQVTLSCSPISGHRSVSWYQQTPGQGLQFLFEYFSETQRNKGNFPGRFSGRQFSNSRSEMNVSTLELGDSALYLCASSPRGPETQYFGPGTRLLVL.

The chain carries TRBV10-1 and TRBJ2-1; D is uncertain. Germline V gives CDR1 WNHNN, CDR2 SYGVQD (reference sequence). Trimming removed 1 base at V and 4 bases at J, with 5 bases between. The CDR3 contains 13 residues. CDR3 in amino acids: CASSEYKYNEQFF. The DNA of the CDR3 is TGCGCCAGCAGTGAGTACAAGTACAATGAGCAGTTCTTC.

This chain joins TRBV7-3 and TRBJ2-7; 11 nucleotides match TRBD2. The CDR3 sequence is 15 residues long. CDR1 and CDR2 (germline): SGHTA, FQGTGA. V gave up 5 bases and J gave up 7 bases; unmatched junction bases: 10. CDR3 residues: CASSPMGLAVEEQYF. CDR3 DNA: TGTGCCAGCAGCCCAATGGGACTAGCGGTTGAGGAGCAGTACTTC.

The V call is TRBV5-1, the J call TRBJ1-3; D remains unclear. The CDR3 contains 14 residues. V was cut by 4 bases and J by 0 bases, with 8 bases left in between. The germline V gene has CDR1 SGHRS and CDR2 YFSETQ. CDR3 residues: CASSDQSSGNTIYF. The CDR3 bases are TGCGCCAGCAGCGACCAGAGCTCTGGAAACACCATATATTTT.

J is TRBJ2-7 and V is TRBV21-1; the table gives TRBD1 as D, unverified against the DNA. TRBV21-1 is assigned pseudogene status. The CDR3 consists of 15 residues. CDR3 residues: CASSKEKGQPYEQYF. CDR3 nucleotides: TGTGCCAGCAGCAAAGAAAAGGGACAACCCTACGAGCAGTACTTC.

A remark on this clone: Other DNA sequences within the sample encode an identical CDR3. The gene calls are TRBV5-1 and TRBJ2-1; 8 bases match TRBD1. This CDR3 is built from 15 residues. In germline, CDR1 is SGHRS, CDR2 YFSETQ. With V trimmed by 2 bases and J by 3 bases, 4 bases remained unmatched. The CDR3 coding sequence is TGCGCCAGCAGCTTAGACAGGGGTAGCTACAATGAGCAGTTCTTC. This translates into CASSLDRGSYNEQFF.

This chain uses TRBV7-2 with TRBJ2-7; TRBD2 agrees at 12 bases. V shed 4 bases and J 10 bases; nucleotides not matched to a gene: 11. CDR1 is SGHTA, CDR2 FQGNSA, per germline. There are 15 residues in the CDR3. The CDR3 DNA is TGTGCCAGCAGCTCACAAACTTTGACTAGCGGGGGACAGTACTTC. Its translation is CASSSQTLTSGGQYF.

V is TRBV7-9 and J is TRBJ2-7, with 11 nucleotides matching TRBD2. The CDR3 has 16 residues. The germline gives CDR1 SEHNR, CDR2 FQNEAQ (reference sequence). Trimming at V came to 4 bases and at J to 4 bases, leaving 9 bases not matched to a gene. CDR3 protein: CASSYSEASGRYEQYF. The DNA of the CDR3 is TGTGCCAGCAGCTATTCCGAGGCTAGCGGGAGGTACGAGCAGTACTTC.

The V and J genes are TRBV2 and TRBJ2-7, with 9 bases that match TRBD2. The germline V gene encodes CDR1 SNHLY and CDR2 FYNNEI. CDR3 size: 14 residues. J was trimmed by 9 bases and V by 3 bases; bases with no gene match: 9. This CDR3 is CASSEERGVNWQYF. The CDR3 DNA is TGTGCCAGCAGTGAGGAGCGGGGGGTAAATTGGCAGTACTTC.